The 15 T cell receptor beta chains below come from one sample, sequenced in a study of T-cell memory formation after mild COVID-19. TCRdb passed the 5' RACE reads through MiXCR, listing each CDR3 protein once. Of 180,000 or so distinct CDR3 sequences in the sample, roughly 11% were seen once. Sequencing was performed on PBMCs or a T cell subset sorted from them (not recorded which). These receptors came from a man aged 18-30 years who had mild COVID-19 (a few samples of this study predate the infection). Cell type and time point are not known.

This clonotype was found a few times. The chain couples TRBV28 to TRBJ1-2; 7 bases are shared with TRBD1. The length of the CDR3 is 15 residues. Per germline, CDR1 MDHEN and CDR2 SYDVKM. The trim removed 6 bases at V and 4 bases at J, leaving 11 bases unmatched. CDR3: CASSFPQGGLYGYTF. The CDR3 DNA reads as TGTGCCAGCAGCTTCCCCCAGGGGGGACTCTATGGCTACACCTTC.

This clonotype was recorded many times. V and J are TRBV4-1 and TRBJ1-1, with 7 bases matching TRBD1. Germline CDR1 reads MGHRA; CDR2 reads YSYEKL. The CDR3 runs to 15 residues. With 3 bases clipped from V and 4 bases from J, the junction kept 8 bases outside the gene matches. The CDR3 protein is CASSHSRQGGTEAFF. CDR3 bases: TGCGCCAGCAGCCACAGTAGACAGGGAGGCACTGAAGCTTTCTTT.

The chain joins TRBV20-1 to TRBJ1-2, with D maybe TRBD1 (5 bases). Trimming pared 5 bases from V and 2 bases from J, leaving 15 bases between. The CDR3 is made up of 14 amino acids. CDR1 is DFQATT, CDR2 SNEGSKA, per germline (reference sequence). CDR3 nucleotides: TGCAGTGCTTACCCCATAGGGGTCAACTATGGCTACACCTTC. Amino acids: CSAYPIGVNYGYTF.

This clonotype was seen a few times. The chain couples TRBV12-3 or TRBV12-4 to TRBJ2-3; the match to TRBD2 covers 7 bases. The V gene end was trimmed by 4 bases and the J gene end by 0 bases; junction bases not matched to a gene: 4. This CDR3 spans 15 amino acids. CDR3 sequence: CASSSLADSTDTQYF. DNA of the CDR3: TGTGCCAGCAGTTCTCTAGCGGATAGCACAGATACGCAGTATTTT.

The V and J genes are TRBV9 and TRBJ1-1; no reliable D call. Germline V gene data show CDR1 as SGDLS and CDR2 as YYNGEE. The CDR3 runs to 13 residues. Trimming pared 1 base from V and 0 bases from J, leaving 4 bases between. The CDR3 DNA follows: TGTGCCAGCAGCGTAAACTTGAACACTGAAGCTTTCTTT. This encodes CASSVNLNTEAFF. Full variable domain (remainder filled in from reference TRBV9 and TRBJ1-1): DSGVTQTPKHLITATGQRVTLRCSPRSGDLSVYWYQQSLDQGLQFLIQYYNGEERAKGNILERFSAQQFPDLHSELNLSSLELGDSALYFCASSVNLNTEAFFGQGTRLTVV.

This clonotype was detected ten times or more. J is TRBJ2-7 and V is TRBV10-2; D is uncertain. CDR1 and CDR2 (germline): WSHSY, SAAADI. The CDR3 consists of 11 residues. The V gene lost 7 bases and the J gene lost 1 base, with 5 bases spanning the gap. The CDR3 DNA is TGCGCCAGCACCGATTCCTACGAGCAGTACTTC. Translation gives CASTDSYEQYF.

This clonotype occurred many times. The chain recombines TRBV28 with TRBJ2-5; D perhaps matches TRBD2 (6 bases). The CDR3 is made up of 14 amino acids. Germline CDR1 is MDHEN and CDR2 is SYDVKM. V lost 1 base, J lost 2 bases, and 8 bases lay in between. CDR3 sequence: CASSLSSGQETQYF. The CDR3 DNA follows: TGTGCCAGCAGTTTATCCAGCGGGCAAGAGACCCAGTACTTC.

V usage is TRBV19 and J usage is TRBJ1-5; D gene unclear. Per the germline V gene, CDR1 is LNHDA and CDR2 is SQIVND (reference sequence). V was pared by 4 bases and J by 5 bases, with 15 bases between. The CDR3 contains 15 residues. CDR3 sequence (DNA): TGTGCCAGTAGTACGACACTGCAAAACGATCAGCCCCAGCATTTT. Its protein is CASSTTLQNDQPQHF.

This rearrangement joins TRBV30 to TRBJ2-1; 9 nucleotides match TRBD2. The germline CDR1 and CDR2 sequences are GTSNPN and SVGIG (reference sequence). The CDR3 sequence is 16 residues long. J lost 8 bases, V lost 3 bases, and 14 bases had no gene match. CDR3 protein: CAWSRPPSGGPYEQFF. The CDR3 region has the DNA TGTGCCTGGAGCAGGCCTCCCAGCGGGGGGCCCTATGAGCAGTTCTTC.

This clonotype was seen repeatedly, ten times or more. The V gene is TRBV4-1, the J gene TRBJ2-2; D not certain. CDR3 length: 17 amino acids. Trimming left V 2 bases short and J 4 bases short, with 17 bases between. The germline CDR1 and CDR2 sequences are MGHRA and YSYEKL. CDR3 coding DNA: TGCGCCAGCAGCCAATTTCCGGCCCTTCTGGGCACCGGGGAGCTGTTTTTT. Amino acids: CASSQFPALLGTGELFF.

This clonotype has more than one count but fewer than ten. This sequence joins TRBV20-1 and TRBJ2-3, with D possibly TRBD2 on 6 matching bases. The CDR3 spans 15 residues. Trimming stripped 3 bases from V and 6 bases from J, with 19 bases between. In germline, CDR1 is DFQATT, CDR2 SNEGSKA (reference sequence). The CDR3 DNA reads TGCAGTGCTAGCATTAGCGGCTCAGGTGGGGATACGCAGTATTTT. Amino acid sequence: CSASISGSGGDTQYF.

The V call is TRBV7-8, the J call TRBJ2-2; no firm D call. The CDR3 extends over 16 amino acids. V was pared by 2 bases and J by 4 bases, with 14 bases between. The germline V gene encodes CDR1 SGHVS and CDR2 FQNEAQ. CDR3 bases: TGTGCCAGCAGCTTACTGTATGCGCTGTCCACCGGGGAGCTGTTTTTT. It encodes CASSLLYALSTGELFF.

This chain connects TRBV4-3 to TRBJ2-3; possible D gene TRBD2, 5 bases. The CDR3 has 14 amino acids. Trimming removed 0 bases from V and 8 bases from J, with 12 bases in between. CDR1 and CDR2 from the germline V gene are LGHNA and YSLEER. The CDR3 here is CASSQESGIGTQYF. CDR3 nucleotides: TGCGCCAGCAGCCAAGAGAGCGGAATCGGTACGCAGTATTTT.

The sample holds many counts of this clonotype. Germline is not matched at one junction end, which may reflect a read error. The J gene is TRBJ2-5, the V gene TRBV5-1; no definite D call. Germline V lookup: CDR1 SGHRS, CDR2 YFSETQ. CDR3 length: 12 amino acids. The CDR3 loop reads CASSLGQETQYF. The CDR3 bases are TGTGCCAGCAGCTTAGGGCAAGAGACCCAGTACTTC.

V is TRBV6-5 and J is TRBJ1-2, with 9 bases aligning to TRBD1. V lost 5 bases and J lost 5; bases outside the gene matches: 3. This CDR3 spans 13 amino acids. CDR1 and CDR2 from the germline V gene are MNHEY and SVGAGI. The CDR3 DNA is TGTGCCAGCAGTAGGGACAGGGAATATGGCTACACCTTC. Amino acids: CASSRDREYGYTF.